Shown below are 27 T cell receptor beta chains from a single sample sequenced in a study of blood T cell repertoires in COVID-19. Clones were read by immunoSEQ multiplex PCR, and TCRdb kept only the in-frame ones, dropping some. Of more than 250,000 clones listed, approximately 86% are singletons. Material: PBMCs or T cells enriched from blood (not recorded which). The source is a woman aged 18-29 years who had recovered from COVID-19.

The chain employs TRBV3-1 (or the pseudogene TRBV3-2) and TRBJ2-7, with 8 positions matching TRBD1. In germline, CDR1 is LGHDT, CDR2 YNNKEL (reference sequence). Trimming took 1 base from V and 2 from J; bases not matched to a gene: 7. The CDR3 spans 16 residues. The CDR3 is CASSQGTGYSTYEQYF. DNA for the CDR3: TGTGCCAGCAGCCAAGGGACAGGGTACTCGACCTACGAGCAGTACTTC.

The chain is built from TRBV27 and TRBJ1-3; 8 bases match TRBD1. CDR1 and CDR2 from the germline V gene are MNHEY and SMNVEV (reference sequence). V shed 6 bases, J shed 3 bases, and the junction held 4 bases outside the gene matches. The CDR3 has 14 residues. CDR3 region: CASSLTGVGNTIYF. Here the CDR3 DNA reads TGTGCCAGCAGCCTGACAGGGGTTGGAAACACCATATATTTT.

This rearrangement joins TRBV5-1 to TRBJ2-7; 12 nucleotides agree with TRBD2. Germline V CDR1 and CDR2: SGHRS, YFSETQ. The CDR3 runs to 14 residues. Trimming removed 3 bases from V and 4 bases from J; junction bases left unmatched: 2. The CDR3 coding sequence is TGCGCCAGCAGCTGGACTAGCGGGAATTACGAGCAGTACTTC. Its translation: CASSWTSGNYEQYF.

This chain uses TRBV7-6 with TRBJ2-5; 7 bases agree with TRBD2. The length of the CDR3 is 14 residues. J gave up 5 bases and V 4 bases, and 7 bases lay outside the gene matches. From germline, CDR1 is SGHVS and CDR2 FNYEAQ. CDR3 amino acids: CASSSTKLAETQYF. The CDR3 DNA follows: TGTGCCAGCAGCTCCACGAAACTAGCGGAGACCCAGTACTTC.

The chain combines TRBV4-1 with TRBJ2-2, with 9 bases matching TRBD2. CDR3 length: 16 amino acids. CDR1 and CDR2 (germline): MGHRA, YSYEKL. V shed 0 bases, J shed 3 bases, and the junction held 2 bases outside the gene matches. The CDR3 DNA follows: TGCGCCAGCAGCCAAGAGACTAGCGGCGACACCGGGGAGCTGTTTTTT. Residues: CASSQETSGDTGELFF.

The chain is built from TRBV27 and TRBJ1-1; 8 positions match TRBD1. CDR3 size: 13 residues. J was trimmed by 6 bases and V by 9 bases; bases with no gene match: 9. The germline CDR1 and CDR2 sequences are MNHEY and SMNVEV (reference sequence). The CDR3 region is CASRTGRGAEAFF. CDR3 DNA: TGTGCCAGTCGGACAGGGCGTGGGGCTGAAGCTTTCTTT.

This clone came up once. The chain recombines TRBV3-1 (or the pseudogene TRBV3-2) with TRBJ2-1; no clear D. The germline gives CDR1 LGHDT, CDR2 YNNKEL (reference sequence). The CDR3 length is 12 residues. Trimming left V 1 base short and J 9 bases short, with 7 bases between. The CDR3, as DNA: TGTGCCAGCAGCCAAGGAACGGTTGAGCAGTTCTTC. Its translation: CASSQGTVEQFF.

The V and J genes are TRBV7-3 and TRBJ2-3; D call uncertain. The V gene lost 4 bases and the J gene lost 6 bases, with 11 bases spanning the gap. Germline-derived CDR1 and CDR2 are SGHTA and FQGTGA. The CDR3 extends over 13 amino acids. The DNA of the CDR3 is TGTGCCAGCAGCTCCCTATATTGGGATACGCAGTATTTT. As protein: CASSSLYWDTQYF.

This CDR3 reads CASSEGERVWEETQYF. DNA of the CDR3: TGTGCCAGCAGTGAAGGGGAGCGGGTCTGGGAAGAGACCCAGTACTTC. The chain carries TRBV2 and TRBJ2-5; maybe TRBD2 (6 bases). The CDR3 loop spans 16 amino acids. With 1 base removed from V and 3 bases from J, the gap between germline ends came to 15 bases. Germline V lookup: CDR1 SNHLY, CDR2 FYNNEI.

V usage is TRBV28 and J usage is TRBJ2-3, with 8 bases lining up with TRBD1. The CDR3 is 14 residues long. Trimming cost V 5 bases and J 2 bases; bases outside gene matches: 3. CDR1 and CDR2 from the germline V gene are MDHEN and SYDVKM. CDR3 loop: CASSGQGNTDTQYF. DNA for the CDR3: TGTGCCAGCAGTGGACAGGGAAACACAGATACGCAGTATTTT.

In this sample, this clone turned up once. The V and J genes are TRBV15 and TRBJ1-4; D gene unclear. The CDR3 runs 18 residues. V was trimmed by 0 bases and J by 8 bases, leaving 22 bases between them. Germline values: CDR1 LNHNV, CDR2 YYDKDF (reference sequence). The CDR3 spells CATSRDYFAWAREEKLFF. CDR3 sequence (DNA): TGTGCCACCAGCAGAGATTACTTCGCTTGGGCGAGAGAAGAAAAACTGTTTTTT.

This clone was detected a few times. The chain joins TRBV9 to TRBJ2-1; 9 bases agree with TRBD2. Per the germline V gene, CDR1 is SGDLS and CDR2 is YYNGEE. V shed 3 bases, J shed 10 bases, and the junction held 14 bases outside the gene matches. The CDR3 is 16 residues long. The chain's CDR3 is CASSAGIGIAGEEQFF. The CDR3 DNA reads as TGTGCCAGCAGCGCGGGGATCGGAATAGCGGGAGAGGAGCAGTTCTTC.

The CDR3 nucleotides are TGCGCCAGCAGCCAAGAGGTTGTACAGAGTGGCTACACCTTC. Translation: CASSQEVVQSGYTF. The rearrangement joins TRBV4-3 to TRBJ1-2; D uncertain. The CDR3 totals 14 residues. With 0 bases removed from V and 7 bases from J, the gap between germline ends came to 12 bases. Germline loops: CDR1 LGHNA, CDR2 YSLEER.

This chain links TRBV10-1 with TRBJ2-1, with 10 positions matching TRBD1. The J segment lost 6 bases and the V segment lost 0 bases, leaving 5 bases of the junction unmatched. CDR3 length equals 16 residues. Germline CDR1 reads WNHNN; CDR2 reads SYGVQD (reference sequence). The CDR3 DNA reads TGCGCCAGCAGTGAGTCACTGGACAGGGGGTTCAATGAGCAGTTCTTC. It is translated as CASSESLDRGFNEQFF.

This clone was seen just once. This rearrangement joins TRBV7-2 to TRBJ1-2, with 12 bases lining up with TRBD1. The CDR3 has 15 amino acids. Germline V lookup: CDR1 SGHTA, CDR2 FQGNSA. V was pared by 0 bases and J by 8 bases, with 4 bases of the junction left unmatched. The CDR3 nucleotides read TGTGCCAGCAGCTTAGCGGGACAGGGGGCTTGGGGCTACACCTTC. This translates into CASSLAGQGAWGYTF.

The chain combines TRBV7-3 with TRBJ2-2, with no clear D. V gave up 3 bases and J gave up 5 bases, with 7 bases separating them. CDR1 and CDR2 from the germline V gene are SGHTA and FQGTGA. This CDR3 contains 13 residues. DNA of the CDR3: TGTGCCAGCAGCTTGGCGGATACCGGGGAGCTGTTTTTT. Its translation is CASSLADTGELFF.

V is TRBV4-1 and J is TRBJ1-1; D is possibly TRBD1 (5 bases). Per germline, CDR1 MGHRA and CDR2 YSYEKL. V gave up 0 bases and J gave up 3 bases, with 11 bases separating them. This CDR3 comprises 15 residues. The chain's CDR3 is CASSQDRPGDTEAFF. The DNA of the CDR3 is TGCGCCAGCAGCCAAGATCGACCGGGGGACACTGAAGCTTTCTTT.

The J gene is TRBJ2-7, the V gene TRBV9; tentative D call: TRBD1 (6 bases). Germline loops: CDR1 SGDLS, CDR2 YYNGEE. V lost 0 bases and J 4 bases, leaving 11 bases between the germline ends. The CDR3 has 14 residues. In DNA form, the CDR3 reads TGTGCCAGCAGCGTAGGAACAGGGCAATACGAGCAGTACTTC. It yields the protein CASSVGTGQYEQYF.

The chain joins TRBV6-2 or TRBV6-3 to TRBJ2-1; 7 bases match TRBD1. Germline-derived CDR1 and CDR2 are MNHEY and SVGEGT. This CDR3 is 12 amino acids long. Trimming removed 2 bases from V and 15 bases from J; junction bases left unmatched: 7. The CDR3 nucleotides are TGTGCCAGCAGTTACCGTGGGACAGCACCGTTCTTC. It codes for CASSYRGTAPFF.

The chain has TRBV6-6 and TRBJ2-7, with D hard to call. The ends were cut back, 6 bases at V and 3 bases at J, with 9 bases in the middle. Germline assignment: CDR1 MNHNY and CDR2 SVGAGI (reference sequence). This CDR3 is 12 amino acids long. The CDR3 DNA reads as TGTGCCAGCAGACCCGGTGGCTACGAGCAGTACTTC. Translating it yields CASRPGGYEQYF.

This rearrangement joins TRBV30 to TRBJ1-1; 7 bases are a match to TRBD1. V was clipped by 3 bases and J by 4 bases; unmatched bases: 5. CDR1 GTSNPN and CDR2 SVGIG come from the germline V gene (reference sequence). There are 13 residues in the CDR3. The CDR3 DNA sequence: TGTGCCTGGAGCGGGAGGGGGCCCACTGAAGCTTTCTTT. Its protein is CAWSGRGPTEAFF.

A few counts support this clone. The chain is built from TRBV18 and TRBJ1-1, with 7 nucleotides matching TRBD1. This CDR3 has 17 residues. Germline V gene data show CDR1 as KGHSH and CDR2 as LQKENI. Trimming took 3 bases from V and 5 from J; bases not matched to a gene: 15. CDR3 amino acids: CASSPNNRGLQGTEAFF. Written as DNA, the CDR3 is TGTGCCAGCTCACCTAATAACAGGGGTCTTCAGGGGACTGAAGCTTTCTTT.

This rearrangement joins TRBV12-3 or TRBV12-4 to TRBJ2-1; D gene uncertain. The CDR3 is 13 residues long. V lost 1 base and J 5 bases, leaving 6 bases between the germline ends. The CDR3 sequence is CASSLVGDNEQFF. CDR3 bases: TGTGCCAGCAGTTTAGTAGGAGACAATGAGCAGTTCTTC.

V gene TRBV25-1 combines with J gene TRBJ2-5, with D possibly TRBD2 on 5 matching bases. CDR1 is MGHDK and CDR2 is SYGVNS in the germline V gene. The CDR3 sequence is 14 residues long. With 7 bases removed from V and 4 bases from J, the gap between germline ends came to 16 bases. CDR3 in amino acids: CASTGSEVGETQYF. CDR3 bases: TGTGCCAGCACGGGGAGCGAGGTCGGAGAGACCCAGTACTTC.

This clone was recorded a few times. V gene TRBV28 combines with J gene TRBJ2-1; 9 bases are a match to TRBD2. V shed 3 bases and J 2 bases; nucleotides not matched to a gene: 5. This CDR3 has 16 residues. CDR1 is MDHEN, CDR2 SYDVKM, per germline. Here the CDR3 DNA reads TGTGCCAGCAGTTTTGTTTCTAGCGGGACCTACAATGAGCAGTTCTTC. As protein: CASSFVSSGTYNEQFF.

The rearrangement joins TRBV28 to TRBJ1-3, with D perhaps matching TRBD1 (6 bases). Germline CDR1 reads MDHEN; CDR2 reads SYDVKM. CDR3 length: 15 amino acids. V lost 6 bases, J lost 2 bases, and 14 bases lay in between. The chain's CDR3 is CASRPTGIAGNTIYF. The DNA for the CDR3 is TGTGCCAGCAGACCTACAGGGATAGCTGGAAACACCATATATTTT.

This sequence joins TRBV5-1 and TRBJ1-5; maybe TRBD1 (6 bases). Per the germline V gene, CDR1 is SGHRS and CDR2 is YFSETQ. V was clipped by 0 bases and J by 2 bases, with 12 bases between them. This CDR3 spans 16 amino acids. The CDR3 region is CASSLGGGEGNQPQHF. In DNA form, the CDR3 reads TGCGCCAGCAGCTTGGGCGGGGGCGAAGGCAATCAGCCCCAGCATTTT.